This T cell receptor (beta chain) was sequenced in a study of T cells in narcolepsy. Whole-study context: Healthy controls were enrolled alongside patients with narcolepsy type 1 or type 2. Notes on the study in general: Autoreactive HCRT-specific and TRIB2-specific clonotypes were marked in same-patient CSF-versus-blood CD4+ comparisons.

Trimming stripped 1 base from V and 8 bases from J, with 8 bases between. Germline values: CDR1 SGHNT, CDR2 YENEEA. The CDR3 loop spans 12 amino acids. On this clone: Its antigen is as yet unknown.

Method: immunoSEQ multiplex PCR; TCRdb's copy keeps in-frame clones and lacks some. The profile shows tens of thousands of clones, under 85% of them singletons. This receptor was obtained from a human donor with narcolepsy. The specimen was CD45RA- memory CD4+ T cells from PBMCs. The V gene is TRBV11-3, the J gene TRBJ1-1; D gene ambiguous. The CDR3 loop reads CASSLVRREAFF. The CDR3 DNA reads as TGTGCCAGCAGCTTAGTCAGGAGAGAAGCTTTCTTT.